Listed below are T cell receptor beta chains from one sample, sequenced in a study of blood T cell repertoires in COVID-19. Repertoires were generated with immunoSEQ multiplex PCR, while TCRdb's copy carries only in-frame clones and drops some. The repertoire has fewer than 400,000 clones, 89% of them found once; the top ten carry 1.5% to 2%. Sample: PBMCs or T cells enriched from blood (not recorded which). These receptor sequences come from a woman aged 25-40 years who had recovered from COVID-19. The CDR3 runs from the conserved cysteine through the conserved F or W. Each record gives: J gene, D gene, clone size, V gene, CDR3 DNA, CDR3 protein. D genes are given only for firm matches. Rows may omit the clone size; those that give it use once, few, many or a size class.

TRBJ2-2 . . TRBV29-1 TGCAGCGTTCGAGAGGGGGTGAACACCGGGGAGCTGTTTTTT CSVREGVNTGELFF
TRBJ2-7 TRBD1 . TRBV9 TGTGCCAGCAGCGTACGGACAGGGGCCTACGAGCAGTACTTC CASSVRTGAYEQYF
TRBJ2-7 . . TRBV7-6 TGTGCCAGCAGCTTAGCCCCAGGGGTCTCCTACGAGCAGTACTTC CASSLAPGVSYEQYF
TRBJ2-1 TRBD2 few TRBV10-1 TGCGCCAGCAGCAGCGGGAAGGCCTACAATGAGCAGTTCTTC CASSSGKAYNEQFF
TRBJ2-3 TRBD2 . TRBV27 TGTGCCAGCAGTAGTGGACTAGCGGGGATTACAGATACGCAGTATTTT CASSSGLAGITDTQYF
TRBJ2-7 TRBD1 . TRBV5-1 TGCGCCAGCAGCTTTGGACAGGGGGCAATCTACGAGCAGTACTTC CASSFGQGAIYEQYF
TRBJ1-2 TRBD1 . TRBV27 TGTGCCAGCAGCGGAACAGGGGTGTATGGCTACACCTTC CASSGTGVYGYTF
TRBJ1-1 . . TRBV9 TGTGCCAGCAGCGGGTCGTCCCTATCCACTGAAGCTTTCTTT CASSGSSLSTEAFF
TRBJ2-1 . . TRBV28 TGTGCCAGCAGGACTGAGTACAATGAGCAGTTCTTC CASRTEYNEQFF
TRBJ1-2 . . TRBV6-4 TGTGCCAGCAGTGACTCGGGGCATCCCAAGGGCTACACCTTC CASSDSGHPKGYTF
TRBJ2-7 . . TRBV14 TGTGCCAGCAGCCAAGATTGGGCGGCAGGGAACCACGAGCAGTACTTC CASSQDWAAGNHEQYF
TRBJ1-2 TRBD1 . TRBV5-1 TGCGCCAGCAGCTTGTCCCAACAGGGGGCCGATGGCTACACCTTC CASSLSQQGADGYTF
TRBJ1-2 TRBD1 . TRBV28 TGTGCCAGCAACCAGGGGGCGGTTGGCTACACCTTC CASNQGAVGYTF
TRBJ1-4 TRBD1 . TRBV6-1 TGTGCCAGCAGTGAAAAAGATTTTGGACAGGCAGCAACTAATGAAAAACTGTTTTTT CASSEKDFGQAATNEKLFF
TRBJ1-2 TRBD1 once TRBV5-1 TGCGCCAGCAGTTTAGGCACAGGGGAATATGGCTACACCTTC CASSLGTGEYGYTF
TRBJ1-4 . once TRBV19 TGTGCCAGTAGTGAGACAGGAACTAATGAAAAACTGTTTTTT CASSETGTNEKLFF
TRBJ1-6 . few TRBV7-2 TGTGCCAGCAGCCTCCTAACAGGCATCTCCATGAGTTCACCCCTCCACTTT CASSLLTGISMSSPLHF
TRBJ1-4 . . TRBV5-1 TGCGCCAGCAGGCTGACAGGACCAACTAATGAAAAACTGTTTTTT CASRLTGPTNEKLFF
TRBJ1-5 TRBD1 . TRBV9 TGTGCCAGCAGCTCAGACAGGGGCAATCAGCCCCAGCATTTT CASSSDRGNQPQHF
TRBJ1-5 TRBD1 . TRBV30 TGTGCCTGGAGTGTAAAGACAGGGGGCAATCAGCCCCAGCATTTT CAWSVKTGGNQPQHF
TRBJ1-3 TRBD1 . TRBV5-6 TGTGCCAGCAGCTCGGGACAGGGCGGGCTTGGGGCGAGGCGCTCCATATATTTT CASSSGQGGLGARRSIYF
TRBJ1-1 . . TRBV9 TGTGCCAGCAGCAAAACCGGGGGACGAGGGGAAGCTTTCTTT CASSKTGGRGEAFF
TRBJ2-5 TRBD1 . TRBV29-1 TGCAGCGTTCCGAAAGGACAGGGGGAGACCCAGTACTTC CSVPKGQGETQYF
TRBJ1-2 TRBD1 . TRBV19 TGTGCCAGTAGTCCCGGGACAGGCATGGGCTACACCTTC CASSPGTGMGYTF
TRBJ1-5 . once TRBV2 TGTGCCAGCAGTGACGGGATGGGTAGCAATCAGCCCCAGCATTTT CASSDGMGSNQPQHF
TRBJ1-1 TRBD1 . TRBV7-6 TGTGCCAGCAGCTTAGGACAGGGGACCACTGAAGCTTTCTTT CASSLGQGTTEAFF
TRBJ1-2 . . TRBV3-1/TRBV3-2 TGTGCCAGCAGCCCCAACGGGGAGGGCGGCTACACCTTC CASSPNGEGGYTF
TRBJ1-5 . . TRBV19 TGTGCCAGTAGTATACTCGGCCAGGGCGCGAATCAGCCCCAGCATTTT CASSILGQGANQPQHF
TRBJ2-5 TRBD1 . TRBV19 TGTGCCAGTAGTAAGGTTGGGACAGGACAAGAGACCCAGTACTTC CASSKVGTGQETQYF
TRBJ1-4 . . TRBV30 TGTGCCTGGAGTGGTGGTGGGGGCTTGGGGGAACTGTTTTTT CAWSGGGGLGELFF
TRBJ1-1 . few TRBV10-3 TGTGCCATCAGGGGCCGGGAAACAGCTGAAGCTTTCTTT CAIRGRETAEAFF
TRBJ1-2 . . TRBV6-1 TGTGCCAGCAGTGAAGAGCTCAGCTACACCTTC CASSEELSYTF
TRBJ1-1 . . TRBV4-3 TGCGCCAGCAGCCAAGACGAGGTCACTGAAGCTTTCTTT CASSQDEVTEAFF
TRBJ1-2 TRBD1 . TRBV5-1 TGCGCCAGTTATCCCTCACAGGGGGCGGGCTATGGCTACACCTTC CASYPSQGAGYGYTF
TRBJ2-6 TRBD2 few TRBV30 TGTGCCTGGAGTGGTACTAGCGGAGGAGGCTCTGGGGCCAACGTCCTGACTTTC CAWSGTSGGGSGANVLTF
TRBJ1-5 . . TRBV5-1 TGCGCCAGCAGCTTGGTAGGGGGAAGCAATCAGCCCCAGCATTTT CASSLVGGSNQPQHF
TRBJ2-7 TRBD1 . TRBV30 TGTGCCTGTGGGACAGGGAATCTCTACGAGCAGTACTTC CACGTGNLYEQYF
TRBJ2-7 TRBD2 . TRBV19 TGTGCCAGTAGTATAACTAGCGGGGGGTTCTACGAGCAGTACTTC CASSITSGGFYEQYF
TRBJ2-3 . . TRBV6-6 TGTGCCAGCAGCACCAACTTTGCAAGCACAGATACGCAGTATTTT CASSTNFASTDTQYF
TRBJ2-3 TRBD2 . TRBV5-1 TGCGCCAGCAGCTCTGCGGCGGGAGGACTCACAGATACGCAGTATTTT CASSSAAGGLTDTQYF
TRBJ2-1 TRBD2 . TRBV29-1 TGCAGCTCCCAAGGAAGCGGGAGCTCCTACAATGAGCAGTTCTTC CSSQGSGSSYNEQFF
TRBJ2-7 TRBD1 . TRBV29-1 TGCAGCGTGGGCCGGACAGGGAACGAGCAGTACTTC CSVGRTGNEQYF
TRBJ2-7 . . TRBV4-1 TGCGCCAGCAGCCAAGATCAGGGTGGCGAGCAGTACTTC CASSQDQGGEQYF
TRBJ2-1 . . TRBV7-3 TGTGCCAGCAGCTTAAGAGCCGATGAGCAGTTCTTC CASSLRADEQFF
TRBJ1-5 . . TRBV28 TGTGCCAGCGGAGGAGGGTCAGACAATCAGCCCCAGCATTTT CASGGGSDNQPQHF
TRBJ1-2 . . TRBV7-2 TGTGCCAGCAGCCCCCAATCCATGGGGCACGTGAGCTACACCTTC CASSPQSMGHVSYTF
TRBJ1-2 TRBD1 . TRBV6-5 TGTGCCAGCAGCCGGGACAGATACTATGGCTACACCTTC CASSRDRYYGYTF
TRBJ2-5 . . TRBV12-5 TGTGCTAGTGGTTTGGTACTTGGGAGGCTGGAGGAGACCCAGTACTTC CASGLVLGRLEETQYF
TRBJ1-5 . . TRBV27 TGTGCCAGCAGTACCCTCGCGGGGGCGGGACAGCCCCAGCATTTT CASSTLAGAGQPQHF
TRBJ1-2 . . TRBV6-5 TGTGCCAGCTTTAGGCGGGGAGTCCACTATGGCTACACCTTC CASFRRGVHYGYTF
TRBJ2-7 TRBD1 . TRBV27 TGTGCCAGCAGAAAAGGGACAGGGAACTCCTACGAGCAGTACTTC CASRKGTGNSYEQYF
TRBJ1-1 . . TRBV24-1 TGTGCCACCAGTGACGCCACCGGGAAGGGCACTGAAGCTTTCTTT CATSDATGKGTEAFF
TRBJ1-2 TRBD1 once TRBV7-9 TGTGCCAGCAGTTCGGGGACAGGTCCGTTTGGTTACACCTTC CASSSGTGPFGYTF
TRBJ1-6 TRBD1 . TRBV7-2 TGTGCCAGCAGCTTAGTGGGGACAGGGGGCTTAATCCCACCACCCCTCCACTTT CASSLVGTGGLIPPPLHF
TRBJ1-2 TRBD1 . TRBV27 TGTGCCAGCAGTAGGGACAGAAACTATGGCTACACCTTC CASSRDRNYGYTF
TRBJ1-2 TRBD1 . TRBV5-1 TGCGCCAGCAAGGGGACAGGGGGCACAATTACGGGCTACACCTTC CASKGTGGTITGYTF
TRBJ1-6 . . TRBV10-1 TGCGCCACCGCGTGGAGAGACGGTAATTCACCCCTCCACTTT CATAWRDGNSPLHF
TRBJ1-1 TRBD1 . TRBV30 TGTGCCTGGAGTGTACGAAGACAGGGTGGCACTGAAGCTTTCTTT CAWSVRRQGGTEAFF
TRBJ2-7 TRBD1 . TRBV10-3 TGTGCCATCAGTGGGGGGACAGGGGAGTACTTC CAISGGTGEYF